Below are 10 T cell receptor beta chains sequenced from a single sample in a study of molecular identifiers for immune sequencing clone quantification. MiXCR, run by TCRdb on the PCR reads, gives a single entry per CDR3 protein. The sample has some 9,800 distinct CDR3 sequences; approximately 20% are singletons. The material sequenced was naive CD8+ T cells from blood, with Jurkat cell RNA spiked in. Subset meaning: FACS-sorted CD8+CD4-CCR7+CD45RA+ naive T cells. The receptors come from a human donor in good health. Some libraries in this study had Jurkat cell RNA spiked in.

This clonotype is medium-sized. The chain links TRBV28 to TRBJ1-5, with 7 positions matching TRBD1. Germline loops: CDR1 MDHEN, CDR2 SYDVKM. The CDR3 sequence is 17 residues long. V lost 4 bases, J lost 4 bases, and 13 bases stayed unmatched. The CDR3 loop reads CASSSAYEGADNQPQHF. The CDR3 DNA sequence: TGTGCCAGCAGTTCCGCCTATGAGGGGGCAGATAATCAGCCCCAGCATTTT.

The chain uses TRBV12-3 or TRBV12-4 and TRBJ2-5; D gene uncertain. The CDR3 runs 14 residues. The V gene lost 5 bases and the J gene lost 5 bases, with 15 bases spanning the gap. The CDR3 DNA is TGTGCCAGCAGTCACGAAGGAGTGCCCGAGACCCAGTACTTC. This gives the protein CASSHEGVPETQYF.

This clonotype was counted between two and nine times. The chain couples TRBV20-1 to TRBJ2-3; D is ambiguous. This CDR3 has 12 amino acids. V gave up 5 bases and J gave up 4 bases, with 10 bases separating them. Germline lookup yields CDR1 DFQATT and CDR2 SNEGSKA (reference sequence). The CDR3 DNA sequence: TGCAGTGCTCATTCTCCCCCAGATACGCAGTATTTT. Translated: CSAHSPPDTQYF.

At least ten counts were recorded for this clonotype. The CDR3 DNA reads TGTGCCAGCAGTATGACAGGGGGAGGCTACGAGCAGTACTTC. Translated, it gives CASSMTGGGYEQYF. The rearrangement joins TRBV27 to TRBJ2-7, with 9 bases fitting TRBD1. The CDR3 runs to 14 residues. Germline V CDR1 and CDR2: MNHEY, SMNVEV (reference sequence). The V gene end was trimmed by 5 bases and the J gene end by 3 bases; junction bases not matched to a gene: 5.

This clonotype was counted at least ten times. The chain uses TRBV20-1 and TRBJ1-1; a weak D match, TRBD1 (5 bases). The germline V gene has CDR1 DFQATT and CDR2 SNEGSKA (reference sequence). The CDR3 runs to 15 residues. V dropped 0 bases and J dropped 4 bases, with 15 bases sitting between them. The CDR3 sequence is CSARDRGRAPTEAFF. The CDR3 coding sequence is TGCAGTGCTAGAGATCGAGGCAGGGCCCCCACTGAAGCTTTCTTT.

This clonotype came up a few times. The chain links TRBV5-1 to TRBJ1-1; no definite D call. Per the germline V gene, CDR1 is SGHRS and CDR2 is YFSETQ. Trimming removed 6 bases at V and 0 bases at J, with 15 bases between. CDR3 size: 15 residues. The CDR3 nucleotides read TGCGCCAGCATGTTGGGAGAACATATGAACACTGAAGCTTTCTTT. Residues: CASMLGEHMNTEAFF.

This clonotype is categorized as medium-sized (0.01 to 0.1%). The V gene is TRBV5-6, the J gene TRBJ2-1; 10 positions match TRBD2. V gave up 7 bases and J gave up 3 bases; unmatched junction bases: 13. Looked up from germline, CDR1 is SGHDT and CDR2 is YYEEEE. CDR3 length: 17 amino acids. DNA of the CDR3: TGTGCCAGCTCGTCTGAGGGGGGACTAGCGAACTACAATGAGCAGTTCTTC. Its translation: CASSSEGGLANYNEQFF.

This clonotype was seen many times. The CDR3 spells CASSFLGQGYEQYF. The CDR3 nucleotides are TGTGCCAGCAGTTTCTTGGGACAGGGTTACGAGCAGTACTTC. The chain employs TRBV27 and TRBJ2-7, with 9 bases aligning to TRBD1. Germline CDR1 reads MNHEY; CDR2 reads SMNVEV (reference sequence). With 3 bases clipped from V and 4 bases from J, the junction kept 4 bases outside the gene matches. There are 14 residues in the CDR3.

This clonotype is labeled as medium-sized. V and J are TRBV19 and TRBJ1-5; no reliable D call. Trimming stripped 2 bases from V and 2 bases from J, with 19 bases between. The CDR3 runs 18 residues. Germline assignment: CDR1 LNHDA and CDR2 SQIVND (reference sequence). As DNA, the CDR3 is TGTGCCAGTAGTATATTCGGGCCAGTTCCTGACGGCAATCAGCCCCAGCATTTT. Its translation: CASSIFGPVPDGNQPQHF.

By sample fraction, this clonotype is medium-sized (0.01 to 0.1%). The rearrangement joins TRBV7-6 to TRBJ2-2; TRBD1 agrees at 10 bases. The V and J ends lost 5 bases and 6 bases, in that order; junction bases with no gene match: 9. The CDR3 spans 16 residues. Germline V lookup: CDR1 SGHVS, CDR2 FNYEAQ. The CDR3 DNA follows: TGTGCCAGCAGCCAATACCGGGACAGGGGTCCCGGGGAGCTGTTTTTT. This gives the protein CASSQYRDRGPGELFF.